This entry describes one T cell receptor (beta chain). 13 Jbeta primers and 60 Vbeta primers were used for the PCR. TCRdb's copy holds only in-frame clones and misses some; the assay was immunoSEQ multiplex PCR. The sample has about 160,000 clones, around three quarters seen once. The V gene's germline CDR1 is SGHRS and CDR2 YFSETQ. The CDR3 has 15 residues. The J segment lost 4 bases and the V segment lost 2 bases, leaving 8 bases of the junction unmatched. This sample was taken from a study of cytomegalovirus exposure and HLA in healthy donors. The chain carries TRBV5-1 and TRBJ2-5; 7 bases map to TRBD1. Sequencing was carried out using PBMCs. This TCR derives from a middle-aged woman in good health and CMV-seronegative. The CDR3 protein is CASSLNTGDRETQYF. Written as DNA, the CDR3 is TGCGCCAGCAGCTTAAACACAGGGGATAGAGAGACCCAGTACTTC.